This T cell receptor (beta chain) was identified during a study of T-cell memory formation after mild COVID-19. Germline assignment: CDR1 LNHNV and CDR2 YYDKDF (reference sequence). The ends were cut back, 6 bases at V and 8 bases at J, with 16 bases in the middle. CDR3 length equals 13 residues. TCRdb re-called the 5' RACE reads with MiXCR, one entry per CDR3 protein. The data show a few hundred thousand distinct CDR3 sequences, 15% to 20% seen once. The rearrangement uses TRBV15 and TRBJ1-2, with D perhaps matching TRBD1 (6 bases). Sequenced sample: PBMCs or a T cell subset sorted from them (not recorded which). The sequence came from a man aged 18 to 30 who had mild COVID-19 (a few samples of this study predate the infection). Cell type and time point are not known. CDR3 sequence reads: CATRLAGAGGYTF. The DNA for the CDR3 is TGTGCCACCAGACTTGCAGGGGCTGGCGGCTACACCTTC.